This TCR beta chain was found in a study of cytomegalovirus exposure and HLA in healthy donors. The donors comprised healthy bone marrow donors. Germline CDR1 reads SGHKS; CDR2 reads YYEKEE (reference sequence). After removal of 4 bases from V and 4 bases from J, the junction contained 7 bases not matched to a gene. The CDR3 totals 15 residues. PCR used 60 Vbeta primers and 13 Jbeta primers. Only in-frame clones appear in the TCRdb table, and some are missing; sequencing was by immunoSEQ multiplex PCR. The table lists around 150,000 clones, about 66% of them singletons. This clone was seen a few times.

The source material was PBMCs. This clonotype originated in a human donor in good health. The rearrangement links TRBV5-5 to TRBJ1-4; 7 nucleotides match TRBD1. This CDR3 reads CASSLRQGVNEKLFF. The CDR3 DNA reads TGTGCCAGCAGCCTCCGACAGGGAGTTAATGAAAAACTGTTTTTT.